The sequence of this T cell receptor (beta chain) was determined in a study of OX40 agonist ivuxolimab in advanced cancers. On the study more broadly: The eligibility criteria allowed prior anti-PD-1, anti-PD-L1 or anti-CTLA-4 therapy, and 40% had some. One hepatocellular carcinoma and a couple of cutaneous melanoma patients partially responded. Study results and caveats: On average, CD8+ T cells showed a greater number of expanded clones than CD4+.

On this clone itself: The target antigen is unknown.

Blood was sampled at baseline, cycle 4 day 1, and cycle 7 day 1. Deletions cut 3 bases from V and 3 bases from J, with 11 bases between. Germline V gene data show CDR1 as SGHAT and CDR2 as FQNNGV. This CDR3 contains 14 residues. The data were produced by immunoSEQ multiplex PCR, yet TCRdb's version contains in-frame clones alone and is incomplete. The sample has tens of thousands of clones, around 89% seen once. The V and J genes are TRBV11-2 and TRBJ1-1; D ambiguous. The receptor was derived from an adult with an advanced solid tumor such as melanoma, head and neck, liver or kidney cancer. The material sequenced was CD4+ or CD8+ T cells sorted from blood, taken in a trial of the OX40 agonist ivuxolimab. Here the CDR3 reads CASSFSGGDTEAFF. In DNA form, the CDR3 reads TGTGCCAGCAGCTTTAGCGGAGGAGACACTGAAGCTTTCTTT.